This is a list of T cell receptor beta chains from one sample in a study of CD8 T cells in ankylosing spondylitis. TCRdb itself ran the 5' RACE reads through MiXCR, one entry per CDR3 protein. Here the sample spans approximately 290,000 distinct CDR3 sequences, about a fifth being singletons. Sequenced sample: blood, either unsorted or a sorted T cell fraction (not recorded which). Every receptor here comes from a female donor with ankylosing spondylitis or in good health (not recorded which). CDR3s leave out the opening cysteine and the closing phenylalanine or tryptophan. A D gene is named only where the DNA matches it firmly.

NA TRBV27 ASSLRTNYEQY
TRBD1 TRBV5-1 ASSYTPVAGGDEQF
NA TRBV5-1 ASSHLAEASYEQY
TRBD1 TRBV25-1 ASTRTGLNTEAF
NA TRBV20-1 SAVNRDTEAF
NA TRBV12-3/TRBV12-4 ASSVSVSYNEQF
NA TRBV7-3 ASSLLGLSGEQY
TRBD2 TRBV7-6 ASRKTSGALRETQY
NA TRBV12-3/TRBV12-4 ASRGDSPVQPQH
TRBD1 TRBV10-3 AISPRDRVGEQY
TRBD2 TRBV4-3 ASSQVTGGRGETQY
NA TRBV10-3 AISVPSRDGYGYT
TRBD1 TRBV19 ASSPGTGGAGYGYT
NA TRBV6-5 ASSYPKGGGIQY
NA TRBV7-8 ASSPKTGRSSYNEQF
TRBD2 TRBV27 ASRFSGSAYEQY
NA TRBV10-1 ASSESGEASLPSYEQY
NA TRBV6-2/TRBV6-3 ASNLFPGQVTYEQY
NA TRBV6-1 ASSRDRDLYGYT
NA TRBV7-3 ASSYPPGTGELF
NA TRBV7-9 ASSHSGVRGNEQF
TRBD2 TRBV7-9 ASSQSGSGWREQY
NA TRBV6-1 ASSETSNQPQH
NA TRBV7-2 ASSLEPARDTKY
NA TRBV12-3/TRBV12-4 ACSRDSSNEQF